This is a list of T cell receptor beta chains from one sample in a study of cytomegalovirus exposure and HLA in healthy donors. The protocol was immunoSEQ multiplex PCR, while the TCRdb copy is restricted to in-frame clones and leaves out a portion. Of roughly 170,000 clones in the sample, roughly 70% are singletons; the top ten hold roughly 1.6%. Sequencing used PBMCs. The source of these receptors is a girl aged 5-17 years in good health and CMV-seronegative. CDR3s include the opening cysteine and the closing phenylalanine or tryptophan. A D gene is named only where the DNA matches it firmly. Expanded clones are given a class, and other clones once, few, many or no size at all.

j_gene,abundance,d_gene,v_gene,CDR3nt,CDR3aa
TRBJ1-5,few,NA,TRBV9,TGTGCCAGCAGCCCCGGAAGCGCGGGCAATCAGCCCCAGCATTTT,CASSPGSAGNQPQHF
TRBJ1-4,NA,NA,TRBV30,TGTGCCTGGAGTGGAGGCCCATATGAAAAACTGTTTTTT,CAWSGGPYEKLFF
TRBJ2-7,NA,TRBD1,TRBV5-4,TGTGCCAGCAGCTTGGTACAGGGGGCGCGTGGCGAGCAGTACTTC,CASSLVQGARGEQYF
TRBJ2-7,few,TRBD1,TRBV10-1,TGCGCCAGCAGTGTGGGACAGCCCCTGAGGTCCTACGAGCAGTACTTC,CASSVGQPLRSYEQYF
TRBJ1-2,once,TRBD1,TRBV29-1,TGCAGCGCCGAACAGGGGGCTATGGACTACACCTTC,CSAEQGAMDYTF
TRBJ1-2,few,NA,TRBV19,TGTGCCAGTAGTACCGAACAAGGACGGGGTGGCTACACCTTC,CASSTEQGRGGYTF
TRBJ2-7,few,NA,TRBV6-5,TGTGCCAGTAGGACAGTTGGGGAGCAGTACTTC,CASRTVGEQYF
TRBJ1-2,NA,TRBD1,TRBV30,TGTGCCTGGACCACAGGGGCCGGCTACACCTTC,CAWTTGAGYTF
TRBJ2-2,once,NA,TRBV4-1,TGCGCCAGCAGCCTGCGAGGGGCAGGGGGGAATCCCGGGGAGCTGTTTTTT,CASSLRGAGGNPGELFF
TRBJ2-6,NA,NA,TRBV5-1,TGCGCCAGCAGCTTGGATCCCCCCTTAGGGGCCAACGTCCTGACTTTC,CASSLDPPLGANVLTF
TRBJ1-2,NA,TRBD1,TRBV20-1,TGCAGTGCTAGTGGGACAGCTTCCTACACCTTC,CSASGTASYTF
TRBJ1-2,few,NA,TRBV2,TGTGCCAGCATGGGCCAGAGCATTACCTATGGCTACACCTTC,CASMGQSITYGYTF
TRBJ2-1,NA,NA,TRBV2,TGTGCCAGCAGTAAGTCAAGGGGCCGCAATGAGCAGTTCTTC,CASSKSRGRNEQFF
TRBJ1-6,NA,NA,TRBV5-1,TGCGCCAGCAGCTTTTCGGACAGCGGCTCCTATAATTCACCCCTCCACTTT,CASSFSDSGSYNSPLHF
TRBJ1-1,NA,NA,TRBV7-9,TGTGCCAGCAGCTTAAGGACAGAAACTGAAGCTTTCTTT,CASSLRTETEAFF
TRBJ2-2,NA,NA,TRBV19,TGTGCCAGTAGTTCCAGAAACACCGGGGAGCTGTTTTTT,CASSSRNTGELFF
TRBJ1-6,NA,NA,TRBV7-3,TGTGCCAGCAGCTCCCATGCAGGGGAGAATTCACCCCTCCACTTT,CASSSHAGENSPLHF
TRBJ2-1,NA,TRBD2,TRBV10-1,TGCGCCAGCAGTGAGATTCGCGGGGGGATTTGGCAGTTCTTC,CASSEIRGGIWQFF
TRBJ2-2,NA,NA,TRBV7-7,TGTGCCAGCAGCTTAGTCGGGACTGCCACCGGGGAGCTGTTTTTT,CASSLVGTATGELFF
TRBJ2-1,NA,TRBD2,TRBV7-9,TGTGCCAGCAGCTTAGGGGGACTAGCGGTTTACTACAATGAGCAGTTCTTC,CASSLGGLAVYYNEQFF
TRBJ2-1,NA,TRBD2,TRBV7-8,TGTGCCAGCAGCTCACTAGCGGGGGGCCAACTCTACAATGAGCAGTTCTTC,CASSSLAGGQLYNEQFF
TRBJ2-2,once,NA,TRBV2,TGTGCCAGCAGTGAAGCGGGTAGCTTCACCGGGGAGCTGTTTTTT,CASSEAGSFTGELFF
TRBJ1-2,NA,NA,TRBV14,TGTGCCAGCAGCCAAGAAAGGGCAGCAGGGGACTATGGCTACACCTTC,CASSQERAAGDYGYTF
TRBJ2-1,NA,TRBD2,TRBV27,TGTGCCACCACTAGCGGGGGGCCGCAGTTCTTC,CATTSGGPQFF
TRBJ2-3,NA,NA,TRBV2,TGTGCCAGCAGTGTGGGGGCGCGAACAGATACGCAGTATTTT,CASSVGARTDTQYF
TRBJ2-7,NA,TRBD2,TRBV6-5,TGTGCCAGCACTTCTTCGGGAGGCGAGCAGTACTTC,CASTSSGGEQYF
TRBJ1-4,NA,NA,TRBV7-8,NA,CASSFGNGQGNEKLFF
TRBJ1-1,NA,NA,TRBV19,TGTGCCAGTAGCATTGCAGAGGGCACTGAAGCTTTCTTT,CASSIAEGTEAFF
TRBJ2-3,NA,TRBD2,TRBV14,TGTGCCAGCAGCCCCAATAGCGGGTTTAGCACAGATACGCAGTATTTT,CASSPNSGFSTDTQYF
TRBJ2-7,NA,TRBD1,TRBV5-4,TGTGCCAGCAGCTTGGGGCAGGGGGCATCCTACGAGCAGTACTTC,CASSLGQGASYEQYF
TRBJ2-2,NA,TRBD2,TRBV7-2,TGTGCCAGCAGCGGACTAGCGGGGGGGCTCGGCACCGGGGAGCTGTTTTTT,CASSGLAGGLGTGELFF
TRBJ1-5,NA,TRBD1,TRBV14,TGTGCCAGCAGAGCACAGGGGGCCAAGCATCAGCCCCAGCATTTT,CASRAQGAKHQPQHF
TRBJ2-7,NA,NA,TRBV5-1,TGCGCCAGCAGCCAGGAGGGGATCCCCTACGAGCAGTACTTC,CASSQEGIPYEQYF
TRBJ1-1,few,NA,TRBV6-1,TGTGCCAGTCCCGAGGATGTAAGCACTGAAGCTTTCTTT,CASPEDVSTEAFF
TRBJ2-6,once,NA,TRBV9,TGTGCCAGCAGCGTAGGCGTGGTCTCTGGGGCCAACGTCCTGACTTTC,CASSVGVVSGANVLTF
TRBJ1-5,NA,TRBD1,TRBV19,TGTGCCAGTAGCTTCGACAGGGGAAGCAATCAGCCCCAGCATTTT,CASSFDRGSNQPQHF
TRBJ2-7,NA,TRBD1,TRBV6-4,TGTGCCAGCAGTAAAACAGGGGCCCACGAGCAGTACTTC,CASSKTGAHEQYF
TRBJ1-5,NA,TRBD1,TRBV10-3,TGTGCCATCAGGGACAGGGTATCGCCTCAGCCCCAGCATTTT,CAIRDRVSPQPQHF
TRBJ1-2,NA,TRBD1,TRBV5-4,TGTGCCAGCAGCTTGCTAACAGGGGGCTTTGGCGGCTACACCTTC,CASSLLTGGFGGYTF
TRBJ2-7,NA,NA,TRBV4-1,TGCGCCAGCAACCGGGACACCGGCTCCTACGAGCAGTACTTC,CASNRDTGSYEQYF
TRBJ2-7,NA,TRBD1,TRBV12-5,TGTGCTAGTGGCACGGGACAGGGGGTCCACGAGCAGTACTTC,CASGTGQGVHEQYF
TRBJ2-7,few,TRBD1,TRBV9,TGTGCCAGCAGCGCAGGACAGGGAAAGTCCTACGAGCAGTACTTC,CASSAGQGKSYEQYF
TRBJ2-5,NA,NA,TRBV25-1,TGTGCCAGCAGTGACTACAGGGACCAAGAGACCCAGTACTTC,CASSDYRDQETQYF
TRBJ2-5,NA,TRBD2,TRBV5-1,TGCGCCAGCAGCTTTTCGAGCGGGGGAGCCCAAGAGACCCAGTACTTC,CASSFSSGGAQETQYF
TRBJ1-1,NA,NA,TRBV5-1,TGCGCCAGCAGCCCCATGTCGACAAACACTGAAGCTTTCTTT,CASSPMSTNTEAFF
TRBJ1-5,few,NA,TRBV7-6,TGTGCCAGCAGCTTAGGGAGGAACCCTCAGCCCCAGCATTTT,CASSLGRNPQPQHF